Presented here are 23 T cell receptor beta chains from one specimen sequenced in a study of CD8 T cells in Susac syndrome. RNA amounts of roughly 0.45 to 1 ug underwent reverse transcription with random hexamers. TCRdb re-analysed the immunoSEQ multiplex PCR reads in MiXCR, keeping a single row per CDR3 protein. The table shows about 120,000 distinct CDR3 sequences, with just over 95% occurring only once. Sequences were obtained from CD4+ T cells from PBMCs. The receptors were sampled from a human donor with Susac syndrome.

The rearrangement links TRBV20-1 to TRBJ2-2; no firm D call. This CDR3 has 13 amino acids. The germline gives CDR1 DFQATT, CDR2 SNEGSKA (reference sequence). Trimming removed 3 bases from V and 2 bases from J, with 7 bases in between. The CDR3 DNA sequence: TGCAGTGCTAGCCCCCCTAACACCGGGGAGCTGTTTTTT. As protein: CSASPPNTGELFF.

The chain joins TRBV2 to TRBJ2-7; possibly TRBD2 for D (7 bases). V was clipped by 0 bases and J by 6 bases, with 18 bases between them. This CDR3 contains 16 residues. Germline loops: CDR1 SNHLY, CDR2 FYNNEI. The CDR3 sequence is CASSEALRGAPVEQYF. The DNA for the CDR3 is TGTGCCAGCAGTGAAGCGCTTCGGGGGGCCCCAGTCGAGCAGTACTTC.

The gene calls are TRBV12-5 and TRBJ2-5, with 7 positions matching TRBD1. Germline CDR1 and CDR2: LGHNT and FRNRAP. V lost 6 bases and J lost 5; bases outside the gene matches: 6. The CDR3 sequence is 13 residues long. CDR3 bases: TGTGCTAGTGGCCGAGGGGGCCGCGAGACCCAGTACTTC. It is translated as CASGRGGRETQYF.

DNA of the CDR3: TGTGCCAGCAGCTTGCGGCCTGCAGCGGGAGTCTACGAGCAGTACTTC. Amino acids: CASSLRPAAGVYEQYF. The chain carries TRBV9 and TRBJ2-7, with 8 positions matching TRBD2. With V trimmed by 4 bases and J by 3 bases, 12 bases remained unmatched. Germline V CDR1 and CDR2: SGDLS, YYNGEE. CDR3 length: 16 residues. The variable domain in full, completed from reference TRBV9 and TRBJ2-7, reads DSGVTQTPKHLITATGQRVTLRCSPRSGDLSVYWYQQSLDQGLQFLIQYYNGEERAKGNILERFSAQQFPDLHSELNLSSLELGDSALYFCASSLRPAAGVYEQYFGPGTRLTVT.

The chain has TRBV6-4 and TRBJ2-1, with D possibly matching TRBD2 (6 bases). The CDR3 is made up of 15 amino acids. V was trimmed by 0 bases and J by 8 bases, leaving 14 bases between them. Germline CDR1 is MRHNA and CDR2 is SNTAGT. The CDR3 protein is CASSDSPRERHEQFF. CDR3 DNA sequence: TGTGCCAGCAGTGACTCTCCCCGGGAGCGGCATGAGCAGTTCTTC.

The CDR3 DNA follows: TGTGCCAGCAGGGGGGGTGAGTCAGGGGCGATGGCTTTCTTT. It translates to CASRGGESGAMAFF. This rearrangement joins TRBV28 to TRBJ1-1, with D perhaps TRBD1 (6 bases). The CDR3 is made up of 14 amino acids. Per germline, CDR1 MDHEN and CDR2 SYDVKM. The ends were cut back, 6 bases at V and 11 bases at J, with 22 bases in the middle.

The chain carries TRBV5-1 and TRBJ2-7, with 12 bases that match TRBD2. Trimming at V came to 4 bases and at J to 2 bases, leaving 4 bases not matched to a gene. The CDR3 extends over 15 amino acids. Germline loops: CDR1 SGHRS, CDR2 YFSETQ. DNA of the CDR3: TGCGCCAGCAGCCCACCTAGCGGGAGGGCCTACGAGCAGTACTTC. Its translation is CASSPPSGRAYEQYF.

V and J are TRBV28 and TRBJ2-7, with 9 bases aligning to TRBD1. The CDR3 is made up of 16 amino acids. Unmatched junction bases numbered 12, after V lost 3 bases and J lost 6 bases. Germline V lookup: CDR1 MDHEN, CDR2 SYDVKM. The CDR3 DNA follows: TGTGCCAGCAGTTTCCCTTTACAGGGGGCGCACGGCGAGCAGTACTTC. It codes for CASSFPLQGAHGEQYF. Full variable domain (outside the CDR3, taken from reference TRBV28 and TRBJ2-7): DVKVTQSSRYLVKRTGEKVFLECVQDMDHENMFWYRQDPGLGLRLIYFSYDVKMKEKGDIPEGYSVSREKKERFSLILESASTNQTSMYLCASSFPLQGAHGEQYFGPGTRLTVT.

The chain is built from TRBV4-2 and TRBJ2-1, with 15 bases identical to TRBD2. The CDR3 length is 18 residues. Germline V gene sequence: CDR1 LGHNA, CDR2 YNFKEQ. The V gene end was trimmed by 1 base and the J gene end by 5 bases; junction bases not matched to a gene: 6. The CDR3 region is CASSQGTSGRGPHNEQFF. Here the CDR3 DNA reads TGTGCCAGCAGCCAAGGGACTAGCGGGAGGGGTCCGCACAATGAGCAGTTCTTC.

The genes are TRBV6-2 or TRBV6-3 and TRBJ2-7; TRBD1 matches 9 bases. Germline V gives CDR1 MNHEY, CDR2 SVGEGT. V shed 8 bases and J 2 bases; nucleotides not matched to a gene: 1. This CDR3 spans 12 amino acids. CDR3 sequence reads: CASWDRAYEQYF. CDR3 coding DNA: TGTGCCAGCTGGGACAGGGCCTACGAGCAGTACTTC.

The chain couples TRBV12-3 or TRBV12-4 to TRBJ1-2; 7 bases map to TRBD1. The CDR3 extends over 14 amino acids. Trimming cost V 6 bases and J 4 bases; bases outside gene matches: 8. The CDR3 region is CASRRGQAGYGYTF. The CDR3 region has the DNA TGTGCCAGCAGACGCGGACAGGCTGGCTATGGCTACACCTTC.

This clonotype was recorded once. The chain employs TRBV7-9 and TRBJ2-7; D gene ambiguous. The germline V and J ends were trimmed by 5 bases and 0 bases, with 8 bases remaining between them. The CDR3 has 13 amino acids. The germline gives CDR1 SEHNR, CDR2 FQNEAQ (reference sequence). In DNA form, the CDR3 reads TGTGCCAGCAGCCCTGGATTCTCCTACGAGCAGTACTTC. Its protein product is CASSPGFSYEQYF.

The rearrangement links TRBV5-1 to TRBJ1-1; tentative D call: TRBD1 (5 bases). This CDR3 has 14 residues. V was trimmed by 5 bases and J by 5 bases, leaving 16 bases between them. Germline loops: CDR1 SGHRS, CDR2 YFSETQ. CDR3 region: CASRFDSGTTEAFF. The CDR3 DNA follows: TGCGCCAGCAGGTTTGACAGTGGCACAACTGAAGCTTTCTTT.

V and J are TRBV4-1 and TRBJ1-5; possibly TRBD1 for D (5 bases). The CDR3 loop spans 19 amino acids. The V gene's germline CDR1 is MGHRA and CDR2 YSYEKL. V shed 0 bases and J shed 2 bases, with 20 bases lying between them. The CDR3 reads CASSQDSRGGSYGNQPQHF. CDR3 DNA sequence: TGCGCCAGCAGCCAAGATTCGCGGGGCGGGAGTTATGGCAATCAGCCCCAGCATTTT.

CDR3 nucleotide sequence: TGTGCCAGCAGCTTGGAAATCGCGGGAGGCTACACCTTC. This codes for CASSLEIAGGYTF. The V and J genes are TRBV5-4 and TRBJ1-2; D unresolved. Germline loops: CDR1 SGHNT, CDR2 YYREEE (reference sequence). Trimming took off 0 bases at V and 8 bases at J, with 11 bases between the two ends. There are 13 residues in the CDR3.

For this clonotype: At one end, the junction sequence differs from germline, possibly due to a read error. The rearrangement joins TRBV7-7 to TRBJ2-2, with TRBD2 as a possible D gene (6 bases). The CDR3 runs 18 residues. Germline V gene lookup returns CDR1 SSHAT and CDR2 FNYEAQ (reference sequence). The CDR3 bases are TGTGCTAGCAGCTTAGAGGCTCCTAGCGCAATAAACACCGGGGAGCTGTTTTTT. Translating it yields CASSLEAPSAINTGELFF.

The chain is built from TRBV11-2 and TRBJ1-2; 8 bases align to TRBD1. Looked up from germline, CDR1 is SGHAT and CDR2 is FQNNGV. The CDR3 runs to 13 residues. V shed 4 bases and J 8 bases; nucleotides not matched to a gene: 6. As DNA, the CDR3 is TGTGCCAGCAGCTCCGACAGGGGAGGAGGCTACACCTTC. It codes for CASSSDRGGGYTF. Based on the CDR3 plus reference TRBV11-2 and TRBJ1-2, the full variable domain is EAGVAQSPRYKIIEKRQSVAFWCNPISGHATLYWYQQILGQGPKLLIQFQNNGVVDDSQLPKDRFSAERLKGVDSTLKIQPAKLEDSAVYLCASSSDRGGGYTFGSGTRLTVV.

This chain connects TRBV2 to TRBJ2-1, with D possibly being TRBD1 (6 bases). V lost 6 bases and J lost 0, with 15 bases in between. This CDR3 is 16 amino acids long. Germline CDR1 and CDR2: SNHLY and FYNNEI. Written as DNA, the CDR3 is TGTGCCAGCAGGCCGAAACAGGGAAGCTCCTACAATGAGCAGTTCTTC. It yields the protein CASRPKQGSSYNEQFF.

This chain connects TRBV24-1 to TRBJ2-5, with 8 bases fitting TRBD1. V shed 6 bases and J 0 bases; nucleotides not matched to a gene: 8. CDR1 KGHDR and CDR2 SFDVKD come from the germline V gene. The length of the CDR3 is 16 residues. CDR3 nucleotides: TGTGCCACCAGTCACCCAGACAGGGGCTACCAAGAGACCCAGTACTTC. This translates into CATSHPDRGYQETQYF.

The chain carries TRBV4-2 and TRBJ2-3; D remains ambiguous. This CDR3 has 15 residues. Germline CDR1 reads LGHNA; CDR2 reads YNFKEQ. V shed 0 bases and J shed 8 bases, with 15 bases lying between them. CDR3 DNA: TGTGCCAGCAGCCAAGATCACACTGGGGAAGGTACGCAGTATTTT. Protein product: CASSQDHTGEGTQYF.

V gene TRBV9 combines with J gene TRBJ2-3, with D maybe TRBD1 (5 bases). Germline lookup yields CDR1 SGDLS and CDR2 YYNGEE. The CDR3 covers 13 residues. Trimming removed 4 bases from V and 3 bases from J, with 9 bases in between. This CDR3 reads CASSSRQTDTQYF. The CDR3 DNA reads TGTGCCAGCAGCTCCCGACAGACAGATACGCAGTATTTT.

The V call is TRBV20-1, the J call TRBJ2-7; 16 bases are a match to TRBD2. Germline V gene lookup returns CDR1 DFQATT and CDR2 SNEGSKA (reference sequence). The CDR3 totals 15 residues. Trimming took 2 bases from V and 4 from J; bases not matched to a gene: 2. CDR3 nucleotide sequence: TGCAGTGCTAGACAGGGACTAGCGGGAGGGTACGAGCAGTACTTC. This sequence encodes CSARQGLAGGYEQYF.

This chain links TRBV7-8 with TRBJ2-2; D remains ambiguous. This CDR3 contains 15 residues. The V and J ends lost 1 base and 1 base respectively, with 7 bases between them. Per germline, CDR1 SGHVS and CDR2 FQNEAQ. The CDR3 is CASSLGARNTGELFF. CDR3 sequence (DNA): TGTGCCAGCAGCTTAGGGGCGCGGAACACCGGGGAGCTGTTTTTT.